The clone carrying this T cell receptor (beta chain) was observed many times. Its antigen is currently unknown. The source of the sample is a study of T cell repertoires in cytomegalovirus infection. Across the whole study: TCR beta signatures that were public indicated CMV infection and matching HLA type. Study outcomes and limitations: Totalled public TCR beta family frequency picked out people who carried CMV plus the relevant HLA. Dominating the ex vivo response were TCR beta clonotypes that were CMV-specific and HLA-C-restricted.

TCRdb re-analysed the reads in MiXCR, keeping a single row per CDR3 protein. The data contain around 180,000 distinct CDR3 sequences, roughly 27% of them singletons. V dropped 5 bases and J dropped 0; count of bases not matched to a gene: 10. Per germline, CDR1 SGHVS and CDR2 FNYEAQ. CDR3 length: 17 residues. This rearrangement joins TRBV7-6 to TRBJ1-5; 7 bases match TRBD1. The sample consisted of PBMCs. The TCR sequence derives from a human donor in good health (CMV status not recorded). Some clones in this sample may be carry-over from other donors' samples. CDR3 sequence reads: CASSPRAGGFSNQPQHF. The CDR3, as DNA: TGTGCCAGCAGCCCGCGGGCAGGGGGATTTAGCAATCAGCCCCAGCATTTT. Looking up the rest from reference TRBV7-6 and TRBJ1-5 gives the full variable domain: GAGVSQSPRYKVTKRGQDVALRCDPISGHVSLYWYRQALGQGPEFLTYFNYEAQQDKSGLPNDRFSAERPEGSISTLTIQRTEQRDSAMYRCASSPRAGGFSNQPQHFGDGTRLSIL.